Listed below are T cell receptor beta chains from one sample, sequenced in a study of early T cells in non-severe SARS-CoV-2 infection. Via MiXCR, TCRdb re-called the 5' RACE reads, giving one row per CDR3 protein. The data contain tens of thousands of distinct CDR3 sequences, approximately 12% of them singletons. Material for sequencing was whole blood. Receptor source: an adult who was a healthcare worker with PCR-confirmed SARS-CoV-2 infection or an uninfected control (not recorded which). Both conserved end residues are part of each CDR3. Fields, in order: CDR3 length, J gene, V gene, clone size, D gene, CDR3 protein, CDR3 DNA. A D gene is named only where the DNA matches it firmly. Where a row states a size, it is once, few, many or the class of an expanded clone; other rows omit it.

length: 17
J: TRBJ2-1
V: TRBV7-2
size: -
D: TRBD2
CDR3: CASSYRTSGRTYNEQFF
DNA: TGTGCCAGCAGCTACCGGACTAGCGGGAGAACCTACAATGAGCAGTTCTTC

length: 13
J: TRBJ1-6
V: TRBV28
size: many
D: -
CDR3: CASTGQYNSPLHF
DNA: TGTGCCAGCACTGGACAGTATAATTCACCCCTCCACTTT

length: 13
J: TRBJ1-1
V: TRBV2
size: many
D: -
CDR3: CASSLIQSTEAFF
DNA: TGTGCCAGCAGTCTCATACAGAGCACTGAAGCTTTCTTT

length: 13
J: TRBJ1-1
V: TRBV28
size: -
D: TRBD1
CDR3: CASRISGGTEAFF
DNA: TGTGCCAGCAGGATCTCAGGGGGAACTGAAGCTTTCTTT

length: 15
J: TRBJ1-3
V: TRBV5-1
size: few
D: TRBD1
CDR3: CASSLVGTEGNTIYF
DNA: TGCGCCAGCAGCTTGGTTGGGACAGAAGGAAACACCATATATTTT

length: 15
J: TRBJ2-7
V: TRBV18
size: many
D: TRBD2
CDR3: CASSPPSGRIYEQYF
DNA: TGTGCCAGCTCACCACCGAGCGGGAGGATATACGAGCAGTACTTC

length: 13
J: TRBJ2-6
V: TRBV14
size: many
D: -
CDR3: CASRGSGANVLTF
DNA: TGTGCCAGCAGGGGGTCCGGGGCCAACGTCCTGACTTTC

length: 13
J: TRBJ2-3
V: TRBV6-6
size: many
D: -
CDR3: CASSYPQEDTQYF
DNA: TGTGCCAGCAGTTACCCGCAAGAAGATACGCAGTATTTT

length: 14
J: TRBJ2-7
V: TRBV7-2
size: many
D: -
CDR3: CASSSDYPPYEQYF
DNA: TGTGCCAGCAGCTCGGACTATCCTCCCTACGAGCAGTACTTC

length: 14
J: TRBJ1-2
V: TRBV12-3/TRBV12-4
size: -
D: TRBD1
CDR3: CASSLKGQTYGYTF
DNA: TGTGCCAGCAGTTTAAAGGGACAGACCTATGGCTACACCTTC

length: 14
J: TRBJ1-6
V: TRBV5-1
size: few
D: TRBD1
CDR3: CASSSGTANSPLHF
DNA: TGCGCCAGCAGCTCCGGGACAGCGAATTCACCCCTCCACTTT

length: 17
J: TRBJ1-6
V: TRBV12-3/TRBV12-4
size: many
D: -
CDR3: CASRSGMSRWDNSPLHF
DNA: TGTGCCAGCAGGAGCGGCATGTCCAGATGGGATAATTCACCCCTCCACTTT

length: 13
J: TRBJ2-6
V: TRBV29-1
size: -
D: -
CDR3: CSVVLSGANVLTF
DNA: TGCAGCGTTGTGCTCTCTGGGGCCAACGTCCTGACTTTC

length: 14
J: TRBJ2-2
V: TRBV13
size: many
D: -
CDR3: CASIEQSSPGELFF
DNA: TGTGCCAGCATAGAGCAGTCAAGCCCCGGGGAGCTGTTTTTT

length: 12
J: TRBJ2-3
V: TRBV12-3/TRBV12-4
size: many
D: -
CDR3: CASSFSTDTQYF
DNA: TGTGCCAGCAGTTTTAGCACAGATACGCAGTATTTT

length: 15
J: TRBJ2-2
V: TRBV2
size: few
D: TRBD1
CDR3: CASRRTGADTGELFF
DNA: TGTGCCAGCAGGCGGACAGGGGCTGACACCGGGGAGCTGTTTTTT

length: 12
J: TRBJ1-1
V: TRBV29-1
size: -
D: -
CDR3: CSVVLIGTEAFF
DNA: TGCAGCGTTGTATTAATAGGCACTGAAGCTTTCTTT

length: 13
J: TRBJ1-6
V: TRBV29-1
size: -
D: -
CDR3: CSVGLGEGSPLHF
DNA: TGCAGCGTTGGGTTGGGTGAGGGGTCACCCCTCCACTTT

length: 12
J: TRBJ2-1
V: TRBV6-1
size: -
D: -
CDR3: CAERWGDDEQFF
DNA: TGTGCCGAAAGATGGGGGGACGATGAGCAGTTCTTC

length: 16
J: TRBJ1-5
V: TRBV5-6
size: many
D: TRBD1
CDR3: CASSRDRGRSNQPQHF
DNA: TGTGCCAGCAGCCGGGACAGGGGTAGGAGCAATCAGCCCCAGCATTTT

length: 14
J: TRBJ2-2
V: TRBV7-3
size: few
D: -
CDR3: CASSFRANTGELFF
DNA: TGTGCCAGCAGCTTCCGAGCGAACACCGGGGAGCTGTTTTTT

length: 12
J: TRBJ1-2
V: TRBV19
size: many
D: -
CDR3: CASRRDFDGYTF
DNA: TGTGCCAGTAGAAGAGATTTTGATGGCTACACCTTC

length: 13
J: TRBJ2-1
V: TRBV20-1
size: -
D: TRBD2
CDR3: CSASSGRAAGQFF
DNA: TGCAGTGCTTCGAGCGGGAGGGCAGCGGGGCAGTTCTTC

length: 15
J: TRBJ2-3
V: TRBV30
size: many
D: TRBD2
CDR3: CAWTSGVGTLDTQYF
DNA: TGTGCCTGGACTAGCGGGGTCGGAACCCTAGATACGCAGTATTTT

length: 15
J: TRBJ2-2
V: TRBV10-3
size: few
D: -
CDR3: CAISDGTLNTGELFF
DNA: TGTGCCATCAGTGACGGCACTTTGAACACCGGGGAGCTGTTTTTT

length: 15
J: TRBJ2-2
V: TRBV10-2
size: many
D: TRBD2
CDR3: CASSGLAANTGELFF
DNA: TGCGCCAGCAGTGGACTAGCGGCTAACACCGGGGAGCTGTTTTTT

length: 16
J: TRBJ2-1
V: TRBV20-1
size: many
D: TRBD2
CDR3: CSARKREEGVYNEQFF
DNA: TGCAGTGCTAGAAAGCGGGAGGAGGGGGTTTACAATGAGCAGTTCTTC